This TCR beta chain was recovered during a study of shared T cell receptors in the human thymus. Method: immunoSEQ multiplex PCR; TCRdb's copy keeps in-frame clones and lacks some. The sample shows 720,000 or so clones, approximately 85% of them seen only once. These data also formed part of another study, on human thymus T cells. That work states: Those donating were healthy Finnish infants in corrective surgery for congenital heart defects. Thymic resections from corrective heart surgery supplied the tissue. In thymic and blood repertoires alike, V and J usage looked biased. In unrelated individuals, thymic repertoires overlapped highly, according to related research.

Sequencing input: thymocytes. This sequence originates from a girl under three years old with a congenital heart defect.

The CDR3 protein is CSGTGGSLLFSNTEAFF. CDR3 nucleotides: TGCAGCGGAACAGGGGGGTCTCTTCTTTTCTCGAACACTGAAGCTTTCTTT. V usage is TRBV29-1 and J usage is TRBJ1-1; 8 nucleotides agree with TRBD1. CDR3 length: 17 residues. Germline values: CDR1 SQVTM, CDR2 ANQGSEA. Trimming at V came to 7 bases and at J to 1 base, leaving 17 bases not matched to a gene.